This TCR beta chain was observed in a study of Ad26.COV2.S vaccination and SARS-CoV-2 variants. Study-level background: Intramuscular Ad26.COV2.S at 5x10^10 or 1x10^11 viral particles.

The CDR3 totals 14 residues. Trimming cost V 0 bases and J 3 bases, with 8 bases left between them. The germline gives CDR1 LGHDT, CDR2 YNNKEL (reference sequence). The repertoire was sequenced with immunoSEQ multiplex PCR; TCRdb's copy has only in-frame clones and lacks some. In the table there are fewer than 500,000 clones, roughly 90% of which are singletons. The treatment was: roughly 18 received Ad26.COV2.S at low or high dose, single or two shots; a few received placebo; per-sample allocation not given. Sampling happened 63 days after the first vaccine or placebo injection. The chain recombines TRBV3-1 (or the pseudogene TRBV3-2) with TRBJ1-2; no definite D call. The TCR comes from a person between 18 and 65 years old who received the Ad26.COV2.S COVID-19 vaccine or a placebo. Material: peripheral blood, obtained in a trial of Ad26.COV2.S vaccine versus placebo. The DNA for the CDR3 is TGTGCCAGCAGCCAAGATTCAAGGGACTATGGCTACACCTTC. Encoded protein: CASSQDSRDYGYTF.